One and the same sample provided the 6 T cell receptor beta chains below, sequenced in a study of T cells expressing NK-cell markers. Following a re-call of the 5' RACE reads, TCRdb has one entry per CDR3 protein and lacks DNA. The repertoire table contains just under 150,000 distinct CDR3 sequences. The material sequenced was blood T cells: a sorted CD56 or NKG2C T cell subset, CD4+ or CD8+ T cells, or bulk PBMC T cells (not recorded which). The receptors derive from a man aged 18-30 years in good health.

The V call is TRBV2, the J call TRBJ2-3; TCRdb lists TRBD2, though no DNA is available to test this call. CDR1 is SNHLY, CDR2 FYNNEI, per germline. The CDR3 length is 12 residues. This CDR3 is CASSSSLDTQYF.

This chain links TRBV12-3 or TRBV12-4 with TRBJ2-3; the D call from TCRdb, TRBD2, cannot be confirmed without DNA. There are 13 residues in the CDR3. CDR3 sequence: CASLGLLTDTQYF.

The chain combines TRBV12-3 or TRBV12-4 with TRBJ1-1; TCRdb selects TRBD1, and the lack of DNA leaves this call unchecked. CDR3 size: 11 residues. The CDR3 sequence is CASSLDREAFF.

The chain joins TRBV12-3 or TRBV12-4 to TRBJ2-4; lacking DNA, the TRBD2 call made by TCRdb goes unchecked. The CDR3 extends over 16 amino acids. This CDR3 is CASSRPSGGVKNIQYF.

The J gene is TRBJ2-3, the V gene TRBV5-1; with no DNA, the TCRdb D assignment of TRBD1 cannot be verified. The germline V gene encodes CDR1 SGHRS and CDR2 YFSETQ. The CDR3 loop spans 16 amino acids. The CDR3 loop is CASSVGTTETPDTQYF.

This sequence joins TRBV4-2 and TRBJ2-7; TCRdb's assignment of TRBD2 cannot be checked, as there is no DNA. The germline V gene encodes CDR1 LGHNA and CDR2 YNFKEQ. The CDR3 has 15 amino acids. This CDR3 is CASSQVGSGKYEQYF.